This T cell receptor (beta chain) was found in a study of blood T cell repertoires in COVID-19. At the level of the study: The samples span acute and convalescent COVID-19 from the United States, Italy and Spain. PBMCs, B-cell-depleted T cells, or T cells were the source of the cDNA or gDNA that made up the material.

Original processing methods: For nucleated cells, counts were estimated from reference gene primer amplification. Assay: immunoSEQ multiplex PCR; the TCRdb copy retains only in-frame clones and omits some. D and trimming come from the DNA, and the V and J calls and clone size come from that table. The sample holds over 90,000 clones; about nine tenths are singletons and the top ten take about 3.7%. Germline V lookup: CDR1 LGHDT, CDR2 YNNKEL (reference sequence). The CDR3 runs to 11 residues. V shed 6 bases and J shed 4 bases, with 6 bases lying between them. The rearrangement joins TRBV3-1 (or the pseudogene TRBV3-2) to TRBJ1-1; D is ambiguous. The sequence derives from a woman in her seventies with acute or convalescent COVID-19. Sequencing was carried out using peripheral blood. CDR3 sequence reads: CASRGGTEAFF. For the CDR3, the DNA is TGTGCCAGCAGGGGAGGCACTGAAGCTTTCTTT.